In its sample, the clone carrying this T cell receptor (beta chain) was seen a few times. The target antigen is unknown. A read error is possible here, since a much larger clone lies one base away. Genomic DNA acted as the template from which TCR beta VDJ combination and CDR3 sequence profiling were carried out. TCRdb reprocessed the reads with MiXCR, giving one entry per CDR3 protein. In the table there are fewer than 150,000 distinct CDR3 sequences, about 48% of which are singletons. The record originates from a study of CD8+CD57+ T cells in acquired aplastic anemia. For the study at large: DNA per sorted CD4+ or CD8+ sample ranged about 0.2 to 30 ug, averaging around 3.2 ug. Findings and limits, study-wide: Patients and healthy controls showed no significant CD8+ Simpson's diversity difference. Patients and controls turned out to have roughly 30 CD8+ CDR3 sequences in common.

Per germline, CDR1 MNHNS and CDR2 SASEGT. Trimming shortened V by 8 bases and J by 9 bases, and 23 bases separated the two germline ends. This CDR3 is built from 14 residues. This receptor was identified in a human donor in good health, serving as a control. V is TRBV6-1 and J is TRBJ2-7; D possibly corresponds to TRBD1 (6 bases). The sequenced sample consisted of sorted CD4+, CD8+, or CD8+CD57+ T cells (not recorded which) from PBMCs. The CDR3 coding sequence is TGTGCCAGCCAACCAGGGGCAGGTCGAGCAGGGCAGTACTTC. It is translated as CASQPGAGRAGQYF.